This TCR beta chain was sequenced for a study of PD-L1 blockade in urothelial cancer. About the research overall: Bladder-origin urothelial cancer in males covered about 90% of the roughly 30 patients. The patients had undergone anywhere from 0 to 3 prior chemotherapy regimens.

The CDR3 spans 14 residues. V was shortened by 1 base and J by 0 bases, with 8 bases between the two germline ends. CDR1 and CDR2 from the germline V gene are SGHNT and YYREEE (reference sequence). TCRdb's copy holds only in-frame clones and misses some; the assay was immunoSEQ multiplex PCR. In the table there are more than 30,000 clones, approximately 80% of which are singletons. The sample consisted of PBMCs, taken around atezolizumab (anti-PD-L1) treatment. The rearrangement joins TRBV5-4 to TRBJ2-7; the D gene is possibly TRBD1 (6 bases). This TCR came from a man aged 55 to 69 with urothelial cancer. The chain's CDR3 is CASSLPGVSYEQYF. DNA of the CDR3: TGTGCCAGCAGCTTGCCAGGGGTCTCCTACGAGCAGTACTTC.